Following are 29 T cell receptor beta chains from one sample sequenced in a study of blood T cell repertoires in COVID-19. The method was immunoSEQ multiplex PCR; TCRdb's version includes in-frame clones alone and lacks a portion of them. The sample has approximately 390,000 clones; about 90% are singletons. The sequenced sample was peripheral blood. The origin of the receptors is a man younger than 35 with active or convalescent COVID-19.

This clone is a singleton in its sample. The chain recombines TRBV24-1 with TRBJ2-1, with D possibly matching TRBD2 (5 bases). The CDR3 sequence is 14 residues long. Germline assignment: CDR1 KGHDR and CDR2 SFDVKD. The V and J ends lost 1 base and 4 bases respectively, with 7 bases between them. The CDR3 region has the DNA TGTGCCACCAGTGATTTCCCGGGGTACAATGAGCAGTTCTTC. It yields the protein CATSDFPGYNEQFF.

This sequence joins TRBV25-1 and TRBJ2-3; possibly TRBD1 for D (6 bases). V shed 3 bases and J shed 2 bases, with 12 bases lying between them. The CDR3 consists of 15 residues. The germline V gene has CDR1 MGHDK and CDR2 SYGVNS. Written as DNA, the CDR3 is TGTGCCAGCAGTGATCGCGACAGGTTCACAGATACGCAGTATTTT. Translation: CASSDRDRFTDTQYF.

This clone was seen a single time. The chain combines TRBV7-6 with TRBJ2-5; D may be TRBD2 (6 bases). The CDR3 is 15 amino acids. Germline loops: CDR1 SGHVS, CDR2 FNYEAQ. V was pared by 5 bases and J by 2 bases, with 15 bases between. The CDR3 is CASSPGEVGQETQYF. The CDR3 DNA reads TGTGCCAGCAGCCCGGGGGAGGTAGGGCAAGAGACCCAGTACTTC.

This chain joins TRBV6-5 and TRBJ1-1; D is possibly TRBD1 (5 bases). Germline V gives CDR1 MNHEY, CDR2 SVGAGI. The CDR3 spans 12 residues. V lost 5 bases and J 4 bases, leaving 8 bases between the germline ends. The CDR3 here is CASSRRATEAFF. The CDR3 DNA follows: TGTGCCAGCAGTCGCAGGGCCACTGAAGCTTTCTTT.

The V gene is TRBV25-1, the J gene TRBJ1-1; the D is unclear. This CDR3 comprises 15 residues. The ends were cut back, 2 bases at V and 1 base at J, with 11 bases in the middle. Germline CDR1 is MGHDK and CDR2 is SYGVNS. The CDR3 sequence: CASSELPGSNTEAFF. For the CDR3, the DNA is TGTGCCAGCAGTGAACTTCCGGGGTCGAACACTGAAGCTTTCTTT.

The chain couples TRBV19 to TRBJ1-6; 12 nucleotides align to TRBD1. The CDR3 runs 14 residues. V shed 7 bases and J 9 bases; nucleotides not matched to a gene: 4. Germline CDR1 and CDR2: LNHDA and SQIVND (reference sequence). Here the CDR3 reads CASIPGQGASPLHF. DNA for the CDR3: TGTGCCAGTATCCCGGGACAGGGGGCTTCACCCCTCCACTTT.

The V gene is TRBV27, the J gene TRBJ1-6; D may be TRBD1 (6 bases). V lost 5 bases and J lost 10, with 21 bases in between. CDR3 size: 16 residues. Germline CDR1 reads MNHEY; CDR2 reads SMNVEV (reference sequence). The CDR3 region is CASSPRSRGGQSPLHF. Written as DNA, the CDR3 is TGTGCCAGCAGTCCCCGATCCCGGGGGGGGCAATCACCCCTCCACTTT.

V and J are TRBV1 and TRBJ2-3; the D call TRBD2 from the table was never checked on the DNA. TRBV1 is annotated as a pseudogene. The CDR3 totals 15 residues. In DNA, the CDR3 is TGCACCAGCAGCCAGGGTAAACTAGCGGCCAATACGCAGTATTTT. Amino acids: CTSSQGKLAANTQYF.

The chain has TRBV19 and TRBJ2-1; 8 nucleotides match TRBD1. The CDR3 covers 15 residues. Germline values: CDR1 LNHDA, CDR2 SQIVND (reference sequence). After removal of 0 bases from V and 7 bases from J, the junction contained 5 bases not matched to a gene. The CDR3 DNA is TGTGCCAGTAGTATAGACGGACAGGGCTTAAATGAGCAGTTCTTC. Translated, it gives CASSIDGQGLNEQFF.

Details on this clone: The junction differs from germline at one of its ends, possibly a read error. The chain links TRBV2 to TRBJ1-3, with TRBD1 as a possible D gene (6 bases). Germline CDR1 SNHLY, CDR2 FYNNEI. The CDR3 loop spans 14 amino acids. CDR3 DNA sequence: TGTGCCAGCAGCGAAGACAGGACCCGAGACACCATATATTTT. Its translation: CASSEDRTRDTIYF.

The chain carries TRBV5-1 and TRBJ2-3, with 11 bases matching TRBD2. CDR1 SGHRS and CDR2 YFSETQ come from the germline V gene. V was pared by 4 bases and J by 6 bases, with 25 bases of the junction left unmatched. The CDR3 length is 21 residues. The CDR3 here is CASSPRWETGVAGGSRDTQYF. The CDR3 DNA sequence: TGCGCCAGCAGCCCCCGGTGGGAGACCGGGGTAGCGGGGGGGAGCAGGGATACGCAGTATTTT.

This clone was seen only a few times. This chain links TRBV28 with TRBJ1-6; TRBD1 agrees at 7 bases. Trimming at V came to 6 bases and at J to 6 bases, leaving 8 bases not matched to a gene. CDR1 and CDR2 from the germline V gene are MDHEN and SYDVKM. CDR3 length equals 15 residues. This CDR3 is CASSPGGGVNSPLHF. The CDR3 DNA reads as TGTGCCAGCAGCCCCGGAGGGGGCGTTAATTCACCCCTCCACTTT.

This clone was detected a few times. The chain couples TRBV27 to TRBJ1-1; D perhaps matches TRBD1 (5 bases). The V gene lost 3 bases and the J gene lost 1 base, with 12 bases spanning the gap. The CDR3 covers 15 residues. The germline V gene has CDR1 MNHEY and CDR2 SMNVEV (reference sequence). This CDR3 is CASSFAGGGNTEAFF. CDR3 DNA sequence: TGTGCCAGCAGTTTCGCTGGCGGGGGGAACACTGAAGCTTTCTTT.

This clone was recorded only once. The CDR3 reads CASSERQYSYEQYF. DNA of the CDR3: TGTGCCAGCAGTGAACGACAGTACTCCTACGAGCAGTACTTC. V gene TRBV2 combines with J gene TRBJ2-7, with a possible D match to TRBD1 (5 bases). The germline V gene has CDR1 SNHLY and CDR2 FYNNEI. Trimming shortened V by 2 bases and J by 0 bases, and 8 bases separated the two germline ends. The CDR3 is made up of 14 amino acids.

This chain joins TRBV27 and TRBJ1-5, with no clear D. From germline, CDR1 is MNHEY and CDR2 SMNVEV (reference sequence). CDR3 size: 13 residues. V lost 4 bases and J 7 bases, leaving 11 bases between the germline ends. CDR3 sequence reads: CASSSTREQPQHF. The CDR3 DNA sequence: TGTGCCAGCAGTTCCACCCGGGAACAGCCCCAGCATTTT.

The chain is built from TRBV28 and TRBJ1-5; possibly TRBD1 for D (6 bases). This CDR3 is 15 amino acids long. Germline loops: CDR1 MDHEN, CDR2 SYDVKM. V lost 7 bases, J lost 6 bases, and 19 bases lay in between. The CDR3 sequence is CASTDRSSFRQPQHF. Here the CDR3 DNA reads TGTGCCAGCACCGACAGGTCCTCTTTCCGTCAGCCCCAGCATTTT.

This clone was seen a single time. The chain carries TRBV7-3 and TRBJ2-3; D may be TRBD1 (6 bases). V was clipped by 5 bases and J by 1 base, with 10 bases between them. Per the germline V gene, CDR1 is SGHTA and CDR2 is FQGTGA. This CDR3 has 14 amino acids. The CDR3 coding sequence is TGTGCCAGCAGCAAGGACAGCCGCACAGATACGCAGTATTTT. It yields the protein CASSKDSRTDTQYF. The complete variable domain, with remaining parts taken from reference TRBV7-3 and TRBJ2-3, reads GAGVSQTPSNKVTEKGKYVELRCDPISGHTALYWYRQSLGQGPEFLIYFQGTGAADDSGLPNDRFFAVRPEGSVSTLKIQRTERGDSAVYLCASSKDSRTDTQYFGPGTRLTVL.

The CDR3 nucleotides read TGTGCCAGCAGCTTACGGGACAGGGGAACGGGTGAAGCTTTCTTT. This sequence encodes CASSLRDRGTGEAFF. This chain joins TRBV5-4 and TRBJ1-1; 10 nucleotides line up with TRBD1. This CDR3 comprises 15 residues. V lost 2 bases and J lost 7; bases outside the gene matches: 8. From germline, CDR1 is SGHNT and CDR2 YYREEE (reference sequence).

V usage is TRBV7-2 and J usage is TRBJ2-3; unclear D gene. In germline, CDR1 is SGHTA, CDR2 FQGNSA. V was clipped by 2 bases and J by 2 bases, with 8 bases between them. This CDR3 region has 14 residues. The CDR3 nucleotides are TGTGCCAGCAGCTTATTCCTCCTCACAGATACGCAGTATTTT. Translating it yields CASSLFLLTDTQYF.

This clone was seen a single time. CDR3: CASRETGTGYLVFF. The CDR3 DNA follows: TGTGCCAGCAGGGAGACCGGGACAGGCTATCTTGTGTTTTTT. V and J are TRBV2 and TRBJ1-4; 8 bases are a match to TRBD1. The J segment lost 15 bases and the V segment lost 6 bases, leaving 15 bases of the junction unmatched. The CDR3 has 14 amino acids. Per the germline V gene, CDR1 is SNHLY and CDR2 is FYNNEI.

The DNA of the CDR3 is TGTGCCAGCAGCTTTGGAGGGGGGGGGCGAGAGACCCAGTACTTC. Amino acid sequence: CASSFGGGGRETQYF. This chain connects TRBV11-3 to TRBJ2-5; TRBD2 might be the D (7 bases). CDR1 SGHNT and CDR2 YENEEA come from the germline V gene. This CDR3 comprises 15 residues. The V and J ends lost 3 bases and 4 bases respectively, with 15 bases between them.

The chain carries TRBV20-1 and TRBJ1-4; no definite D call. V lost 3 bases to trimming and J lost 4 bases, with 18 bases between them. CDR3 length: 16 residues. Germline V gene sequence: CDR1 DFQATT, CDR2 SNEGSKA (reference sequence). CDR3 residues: CSASSLLGGHNEKLFF. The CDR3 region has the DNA TGCAGTGCTAGTAGCCTACTAGGTGGTCATAATGAAAAACTGTTTTTT.

CDR3 protein: CASSQGLLFSTDTQYF. The CDR3 DNA reads as TGTGCCAGCAGCCAAGGGTTACTGTTTAGCACAGATACGCAGTATTTT. This chain joins TRBV4-2 and TRBJ2-3; D ambiguous. Germline assignment: CDR1 LGHNA and CDR2 YNFKEQ. The CDR3 has 16 amino acids. The germline V and J ends were trimmed by 1 base and 0 bases, with 11 bases remaining between them.

CDR3 sequence reads: CASSLDGGETSDTQYF. As DNA, the CDR3 is TGTGCCAGCAGCTTAGATGGGGGGGAGACTTCAGATACGCAGTATTTT. The chain employs TRBV7-8 and TRBJ2-3; 7 bases fit TRBD2. This CDR3 comprises 16 residues. Per the germline V gene, CDR1 is SGHVS and CDR2 is FQNEAQ. Trimming cost V 1 base and J 4 bases; bases outside gene matches: 8.

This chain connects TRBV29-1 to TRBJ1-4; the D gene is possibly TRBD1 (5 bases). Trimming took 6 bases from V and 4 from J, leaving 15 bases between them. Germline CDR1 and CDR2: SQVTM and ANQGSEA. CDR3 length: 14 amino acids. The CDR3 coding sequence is TGCAGCGTCTCTGCTGGGGCCGGTAATGAAAAACTGTTTTTT. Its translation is CSVSAGAGNEKLFF.

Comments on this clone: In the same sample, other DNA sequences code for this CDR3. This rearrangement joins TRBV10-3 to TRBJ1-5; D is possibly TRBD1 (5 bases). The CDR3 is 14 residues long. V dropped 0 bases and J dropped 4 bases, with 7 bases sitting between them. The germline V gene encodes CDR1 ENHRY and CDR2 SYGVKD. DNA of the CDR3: TGTGCCATCAGTGAGTCCGGGGGTAATCAGCCCCAGCATTTT. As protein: CAISESGGNQPQHF.

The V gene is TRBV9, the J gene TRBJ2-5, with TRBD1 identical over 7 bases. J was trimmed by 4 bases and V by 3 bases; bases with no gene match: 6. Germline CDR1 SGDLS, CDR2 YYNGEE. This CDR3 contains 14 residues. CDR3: CASSGRRGLETQYF. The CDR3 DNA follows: TGTGCCAGCAGCGGAAGAAGGGGGCTAGAGACCCAGTACTTC.

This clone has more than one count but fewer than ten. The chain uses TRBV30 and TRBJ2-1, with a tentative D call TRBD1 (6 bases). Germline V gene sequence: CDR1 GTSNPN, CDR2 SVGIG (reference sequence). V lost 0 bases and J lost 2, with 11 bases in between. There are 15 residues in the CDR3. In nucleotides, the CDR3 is TGTGCCTGGAGTGTGGGGACAATGACCTACAATGAGCAGTTCTTC. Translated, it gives CAWSVGTMTYNEQFF.

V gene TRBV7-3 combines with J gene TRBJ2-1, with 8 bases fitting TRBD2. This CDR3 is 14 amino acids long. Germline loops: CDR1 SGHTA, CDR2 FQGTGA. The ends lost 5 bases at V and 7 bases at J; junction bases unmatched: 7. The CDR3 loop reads CASSVVAGINEQFF. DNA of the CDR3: TGTGCCAGCAGCGTAGTAGCGGGAATAAATGAGCAGTTCTTC.